This T cell receptor beta chain derives from a study of beta chain features in type 1 diabetes. Broader study findings: The naive, central memory and Treg TCRB repertoires looked more alike in patients than they did in healthy donors. Reduced insertions and increased deletions marked VDJ junctions in type 1 diabetes patients.

Isolated RNA was reverse transcribed in full, so expressed TCRB transcripts were sequenced. An average of approximately 3.6 million reads was obtained for naive, central memory and regulatory T cell samples. The data were produced by immunoSEQ multiplex PCR, yet TCRdb's version contains in-frame clones alone and is incomplete. Here the sample spans about 320,000 clones, 11% to 15% being singletons. A word on this clone: Its specificity is not known.

The sample consisted of central memory CD4+ T cells from blood. This TCR came from a man aged 25 to 40 in good health.

CDR3 loop: CASSLVEALHF. As DNA, the CDR3 is TGTGCCAGCAGCTTGGTCGAGGCCCTCCACTTT. This chain connects TRBV5-5 to TRBJ1-6; no clear D gene. V was trimmed by 0 bases and J by 14 bases, leaving 6 bases between them. The CDR3 contains 11 residues. CDR1 and CDR2 from the germline V gene are SGHKS and YYEKEE (reference sequence). The whole variable domain, remainder taken from reference TRBV5-5 and TRBJ1-6, is DAGVTQSPTHLIKTRGQQVTLRCSPISGHKSVSWYQQVLGQGPQFIFQYYEKEERGRGNFPDRFSARQFPNYSSELNVNALLLGDSALYLCASSLVEALHFGNGTRLTVT.